The 30 T cell receptor beta chains below were found in one sample sequenced in a study of blood T cell repertoires in COVID-19. The method was immunoSEQ multiplex PCR; TCRdb's version includes in-frame clones alone and lacks a portion of them. The sample includes about 400,000 clones, around 89% of them seen just once. The sample consisted of peripheral blood. All receptors come from a woman in her 30s with acute or convalescent COVID-19.

The rearrangement links TRBV5-1 to TRBJ2-7; TRBD1 matches 9 bases. This CDR3 comprises 22 residues. Germline V CDR1 and CDR2: SGHRS, YFSETQ. The V segment lost 0 bases and the J segment 1 base; nucleotides outside the gene matches: 23. The CDR3 region is CASSLVPGQGAGLRDSSYEQYF. CDR3 sequence (DNA): TGCGCCAGCAGCTTGGTTCCGGGACAGGGTGCAGGACTCAGGGACTCTTCCTACGAGCAGTACTTC.

The CDR3 DNA reads TGCAGCGTTGGTCAAGGTTGGGACAGGGCAAGCTCCTACGAGCAGTACTTC. This codes for CSVGQGWDRASSYEQYF. This chain joins TRBV29-1 and TRBJ2-7; 9 nucleotides line up with TRBD1. The germline gives CDR1 SQVTM, CDR2 ANQGSEA. Germline trimming cut 4 bases from V and 0 bases from J; bases unmatched to any gene: 13. The CDR3 covers 17 residues.

This chain links TRBV23-1 with TRBJ2-1, with TRBD2 identical over 16 bases. TRBV23-1 is given ORF status, its function remaining uncertain. This CDR3 has 19 residues. Trimming removed 2 bases from V and 1 base from J; junction bases left unmatched: 5. The CDR3 DNA is TGCGCCAGCAGTCAAAGGGGACTAGCGGGGGGGTTATCCTACAATGAGCAGTTCTTC. This sequence encodes CASSQRGLAGGLSYNEQFF.

J is TRBJ2-3 and V is TRBV25-1, with D possibly being TRBD1 (6 bases). The germline V and J ends were trimmed by 6 bases and 4 bases, with 17 bases remaining between them. CDR1 MGHDK and CDR2 SYGVNS come from the germline V gene. The CDR3 sequence is 15 residues long. The CDR3: CASSQGLNPADTQYF. The CDR3 nucleotides are TGTGCCAGCAGCCAGGGGCTTAATCCCGCAGATACGCAGTATTTT.

The chain links TRBV30 to TRBJ2-2; D may be TRBD1 (6 bases). The CDR3 runs 14 residues. Germline lookup yields CDR1 GTSNPN and CDR2 SVGIG (reference sequence). V was pared by 2 bases and J by 4 bases, with 11 bases between. The CDR3, as DNA: TGTGCCTGGAGTACAGGGCGTGGCACCGGGGAGCTGTTTTTT. It is translated as CAWSTGRGTGELFF.

V is TRBV2 and J is TRBJ2-5, with TRBD2 identical over 12 bases. Trimming removed 3 bases from V and 7 bases from J; junction bases left unmatched: 9. This CDR3 spans 16 amino acids. The germline V gene encodes CDR1 SNHLY and CDR2 FYNNEI. CDR3 bases: TGTGCCAGCAGTGACGAAGCTAGCGGGGGGGTCGGGACCCAGTACTTC. Its translation: CASSDEASGGVGTQYF.

The chain has TRBV7-3 and TRBJ2-7; 7 bases agree with TRBD1. J was trimmed by 0 bases and V by 0 bases; bases with no gene match: 2. The CDR3 has 15 amino acids. Germline CDR1 reads SGHTA; CDR2 reads FQGTGA. Written as DNA, the CDR3 is TGTGCCAGCAGCTTAACAGGGGGCACCTCCTACGAGCAGTACTTC. Its translation: CASSLTGGTSYEQYF.

With regard to this clone: This same CDR3 is encoded by further DNA sequences in the sample. This rearrangement joins TRBV5-1 to TRBJ1-5; D remains ambiguous. This CDR3 is built from 13 residues. The V gene's germline CDR1 is SGHRS and CDR2 YFSETQ. Trimming stripped 0 bases from V and 5 bases from J, with 6 bases between. CDR3 coding DNA: TGCGCCAGCAGCTTGGATCCAGATCAGCCCCAGCATTTT. This encodes CASSLDPDQPQHF.

The rearrangement joins TRBV5-4 to TRBJ2-3; TRBD1 is a possible D gene (6 bases). The CDR3 loop spans 16 amino acids. The V gene's germline CDR1 is SGHNT and CDR2 YYREEE (reference sequence). V lost 4 bases to trimming and J lost 0 bases, with 15 bases between them. The CDR3 spells CASSQGQRRSTDTQYF. DNA of the CDR3: TGTGCCAGCAGCCAAGGACAGCGCCGAAGCACAGATACGCAGTATTTT. Full variable domain (missing parts from reference TRBV5-4 and TRBJ2-3): ETGVTQSPTHLIKTRGQQVTLRCSSQSGHNTVSWYQQALGQGPQFIFQYYREEENGRGNFPPRFSGLQFPNYSSELNVNALELDDSALYLCASSQGQRRSTDTQYFGPGTRLTVL.

This chain joins TRBV2 and TRBJ2-7; 8 positions match TRBD1. There are 12 residues in the CDR3. CDR1 and CDR2 from the germline V gene are SNHLY and FYNNEI. V lost 7 bases to trimming and J lost 3 bases; unmatched junction nucleotides: 2. CDR3 amino acids: CASNRGNYEQYF. Here the CDR3 DNA reads TGTGCCAGCAACAGGGGGAACTACGAGCAGTACTTC.

The chain recombines TRBV28 with TRBJ2-1, with a possible D match to TRBD1 (5 bases). The germline V and J ends were trimmed by 4 bases and 6 bases, with 10 bases remaining between them. In germline, CDR1 is MDHEN, CDR2 SYDVKM. The CDR3 is 13 residues long. The CDR3 region has the DNA TGTGCCAGCAGTTCAGGGTATTTCAATGAGCAGTTCTTC. It yields the protein CASSSGYFNEQFF.

The CDR3 bases are TGCAGTGCTAGTGTCGCAGGGACAGCGATCTACGAGCAGTACTTC. Translating gives CSASVAGTAIYEQYF. This rearrangement joins TRBV20-1 to TRBJ2-7, with 7 nucleotides matching TRBD1. In germline, CDR1 is DFQATT, CDR2 SNEGSKA (reference sequence). This CDR3 comprises 15 residues. V trimming: 3 bases; J trimming: 3 bases; junction bases outside the gene matches: 11.

This chain connects TRBV10-1 to TRBJ2-3, with 10 bases aligning to TRBD1. After removal of 4 bases from V and 5 bases from J, the junction contained 6 bases not matched to a gene. This CDR3 spans 15 amino acids. Germline values: CDR1 WNHNN, CDR2 SYGVQD (reference sequence). CDR3 nucleotides: TGCGCCAGCAGTGCCGGGACAGGGGTGGGAGATACGCAGTATTTT. Its translation is CASSAGTGVGDTQYF.

The chain carries TRBV5-4 and TRBJ2-5, with TRBD1 as a possible D gene (6 bases). CDR3 length: 14 residues. The V end was cut by 4 bases, the J end by 2 bases, with 12 bases between. Per germline, CDR1 SGHNT and CDR2 YYREEE (reference sequence). CDR3 region: CASSGGQKQETQYF. The CDR3, as DNA: TGTGCCAGCAGCGGCGGACAGAAACAAGAGACCCAGTACTTC.

The CDR3 region has the DNA TGTGCCAGCAGTTCAGCTGGGGGCAATGGCTACACCTTC. Translated, it gives CASSSAGGNGYTF. J is TRBJ1-2 and V is TRBV12-3 or TRBV12-4, with a weak D call TRBD1 (6 bases). V dropped 4 bases and J dropped 6 bases, with 12 bases sitting between them. The CDR3 has 13 amino acids.

The chain uses TRBV19 and TRBJ2-1; 9 bases agree with TRBD1. The CDR3 runs to 15 residues. V lost 1 base and J lost 3; bases outside the gene matches: 1. CDR1 LNHDA and CDR2 SQIVND come from the germline V gene (reference sequence). CDR3 bases: TGTGCCAGTAGTATAGGGACAGGGGACTACAATGAGCAGTTCTTC. This sequence encodes CASSIGTGDYNEQFF. Drawing the rest from reference TRBV19 and TRBJ2-1, the complete variable domain is DGGITQSPKYLFRKEGQNVTLSCEQNLNHDAMYWYRQDPGQGLRLIYYSQIVNDFQKGDIAEGYSVSREKKESFPLTVTSAQKNPTAFYLCASSIGTGDYNEQFFGPGTRLTVL.

The J gene is TRBJ1-1, the V gene TRBV6-5; the match to TRBD1 covers 10 bases. The CDR3 loop spans 16 amino acids. The germline V gene encodes CDR1 MNHEY and CDR2 SVGAGI. The J segment lost 3 bases and the V segment lost 2 bases, leaving 6 bases of the junction unmatched. The CDR3 sequence: CASSYGGDRGHTEAFF. The CDR3, as DNA: TGTGCCAGCAGTTACGGAGGAGACAGGGGGCACACTGAAGCTTTCTTT.

This sequence joins TRBV29-1 and TRBJ1-1; 10 bases are a match to TRBD1. The CDR3 runs 15 residues. The V and J ends lost 4 bases and 4 bases, in that order; junction bases with no gene match: 9. Germline V gene data show CDR1 as SQVTM and CDR2 as ANQGSEA. The CDR3 DNA follows: TGCAGCGTTGGGGGGACAGGGGTTATGGGCACTGAAGCTTTCTTT. Translated: CSVGGTGVMGTEAFF.

The chain is built from TRBV19 and TRBJ1-2; D is unresolved. CDR3 length equals 13 residues. Looked up from germline, CDR1 is LNHDA and CDR2 is SQIVND (reference sequence). V was pared by 5 bases and J by 5 bases, with 12 bases between. CDR3 nucleotide sequence: TGTGCCAGTAGTGATTCAGACTTATATGGCTACACCTTC. This codes for CASSDSDLYGYTF.

This chain joins TRBV6-1 and TRBJ2-7, with 9 nucleotides matching TRBD2. V trimming: 4 bases; J trimming: 3 bases; junction bases outside the gene matches: 10. Germline V CDR1 and CDR2: MNHNS, SASEGT. The CDR3 consists of 16 residues. The CDR3 loop reads CASSGPAGGPGYEQYF. The CDR3 DNA follows: TGTGCCAGCAGTGGTCCCGCGGGGGGGCCGGGCTACGAGCAGTACTTC.

The rearrangement links TRBV24-1 to TRBJ2-3, with 7 bases aligning to TRBD1. The CDR3 has 15 residues. V lost 2 bases and J lost 6; bases outside the gene matches: 7. Germline values: CDR1 KGHDR, CDR2 SFDVKD. DNA of the CDR3: TGTGCCACCAGTGATTCGTACAGGGGTTTCGATACGCAGTATTTT. It is translated as CATSDSYRGFDTQYF.

V usage is TRBV7-9 and J usage is TRBJ2-1; TRBD1 matches 9 bases. The CDR3 is 15 residues long. Germline CDR1 SEHNR, CDR2 FQNEAQ (reference sequence). V gave up 5 bases and J gave up 7 bases; unmatched junction bases: 9. CDR3 nucleotide sequence: TGTGCCAGCAGCCACGGGGGACAGGGCGGGAATGAGCAGTTCTTC. Translating gives CASSHGGQGGNEQFF.

The chain uses TRBV7-8 and TRBJ2-7, with 8 bases lining up with TRBD2. V gave up 4 bases and J gave up 6 bases; unmatched junction bases: 14. The CDR3 has 16 residues. The V gene's germline CDR1 is SGHVS and CDR2 FQNEAQ. This CDR3 reads CASSSGGTRKLIEQYF. In nucleotides, the CDR3 is TGTGCCAGCAGCTCCGGGGGGACTAGGAAGCTTATCGAGCAGTACTTC. Based on the CDR3 plus reference TRBV7-8 and TRBJ2-7, the full variable domain is GAGVSQSPRYKVAKRGQDVALRCDPISGHVSLFWYQQALGQGPEFLTYFQNEAQLDKSGLPSDRFFAERPEGSVSTLKIQRTQQEDSAVYLCASSSGGTRKLIEQYFGPGTRLTVT.

The chain links TRBV2 to TRBJ2-5; TRBD1 matches 10 bases. Germline CDR1 reads SNHLY; CDR2 reads FYNNEI. V dropped 6 bases and J dropped 5; count of bases not matched to a gene: 3. The CDR3 has 13 residues. In nucleotides, the CDR3 is TGTGCCAGCAGCCAGACAGGGGGCGAGACCCAGTACTTC. Its translation is CASSQTGGETQYF.

This clone was recorded a few times. V is TRBV12-3 or TRBV12-4 and J is TRBJ1-2; D might be TRBD1 (6 bases). Trimming shortened V by 6 bases and J by 4 bases, and 12 bases separated the two germline ends. The CDR3 loop spans 13 amino acids. The CDR3 coding sequence is TGTGCCAGCAGAGGACAGCTGGGCTATGGCTACACCTTC. Its translation: CASRGQLGYGYTF.

The chain joins TRBV20-1 to TRBJ1-5, with TRBD1 matching 8 bases. V shed 3 bases, J shed 10 bases, and the junction held 8 bases outside the gene matches. Germline V gene sequence: CDR1 DFQATT, CDR2 SNEGSKA (reference sequence). The CDR3 loop spans 13 amino acids. The CDR3 bases are TGCAGTGCTAGTGCACAGGGGGTAGCACCCCAGCATTTT. Its protein is CSASAQGVAPQHF.

The chain links TRBV5-1 to TRBJ2-1; the match to TRBD2 covers 10 bases. From germline, CDR1 is SGHRS and CDR2 YFSETQ. The junction had 3 bases not matched to a gene; V was cut back by 0 bases and J by 0 bases. The CDR3 has 17 amino acids. The CDR3 DNA reads as TGCGCCAGCAGCTTGGCGTCTAGCGGGGGCTCCTACAATGAGCAGTTCTTC. This sequence encodes CASSLASSGGSYNEQFF.

The V gene is TRBV19, the J gene TRBJ2-7; 10 nucleotides align to TRBD1. Germline CDR1 LNHDA, CDR2 SQIVND (reference sequence). Trimming removed 5 bases from V and 7 bases from J; junction bases left unmatched: 14. This CDR3 has 16 residues. CDR3 sequence (DNA): TGTGCCAGTAGTGGGGGACCGGGACAGGGGATGTGGGAGCAGTACTTC. Residues: CASSGGPGQGMWEQYF.

With regard to this clone: One end of the junction varies from germline; a read error may be responsible. The chain has TRBV7-9 and TRBJ1-6, with D hard to call. The V gene's germline CDR1 is SEHNR and CDR2 FQNEAQ (reference sequence). CDR3 length: 12 residues. CDR3 coding DNA: TGTGTCAGCAGCCTTGAGGATTCACCCCTCCACTTT. Its protein is CVSSLEDSPLHF.

The chain uses TRBV7-9 and TRBJ2-1, with TRBD2 matching 11 bases. CDR1 is SEHNR, CDR2 FQNEAQ, per germline (reference sequence). Germline trimming cut 6 bases from V and 5 bases from J; bases unmatched to any gene: 3. This CDR3 comprises 14 residues. Written as DNA, the CDR3 is TGTGCCAGCAGAGGACTAGCGGGCAACAATGAGCAGTTCTTC. Its protein product is CASRGLAGNNEQFF.